The clone carrying this T cell receptor (beta chain) showed up just a few times. Its antigen remains unidentified. The sample is drawn from a study of cytomegalovirus exposure and HLA in healthy donors. Findings and limits, study-wide: Fewer N-insertions (relative to the approximately 670-donor mean) were reportedly seen in an Asian-associated ancestry cluster in a later analysis. According to the study, around 180 TCR beta chains were cytomegalovirus-associated. A later analysis linked a missense variant in DCLRE1C to the trimming of TCR beta V and J genes.

Amplification used 60 Vbeta primers and 13 Jbeta primers. Clones were sequenced by immunoSEQ multiplex PCR, and TCRdb holds only the in-frame ones, with some missing. The table includes fewer than 65,000 clones, under 85% detected once. V was pared by 7 bases and J by 7 bases, with 10 bases of the junction left unmatched. Germline V gene data show CDR1 as MNHNS and CDR2 as SASEGT. The CDR3 has 14 residues. This receptor was taken from a man aged 50 to 60 in good health and CMV-seronegative. The sequencing sample was made of PBMCs. The genes are TRBV6-1 and TRBJ1-2, with TRBD1 matching over 9 bases. This CDR3 reads CASNRDRVLGGYTF. The CDR3 bases are TGTGCCAGCAACCGGGACAGGGTTCTTGGTGGCTACACCTTC.